The 19 T cell receptor beta chains presented below share a single source sample, sequenced in a study of cytomegalovirus exposure and HLA in healthy donors (dated by TCRdb to about 2017). The library was obtained by the immunoSEQ multiplex PCR assay. For the multiplex PCR, a mixture combining 60 forward primers for TCR Vbeta segments and 13 reverse primers for TCR Jbeta segments was used. TCRdb stores this immuneACCESS table with in-frame sequences only. Part of the clones is absent; in the studies checked, under half of the shortfall reflects unresolved V genes, and no reason is known for the rest. Present in this sample are 150,000 or so clones, about four fifths of which were seen just once. The ten largest clones take up 0.77% of the sample. The sequenced sample consisted of PBMCs. All receptors come from a woman between 18 and 29 years old in good health and CMV-seronegative.

This chain joins TRBV30 and TRBJ1-1, with D unresolved. This CDR3 has 13 residues. Deletions cut 1 base from V and 2 bases from J, with 8 bases between. The V gene's germline CDR1 is GTSNPN and CDR2 SVGIG (reference sequence). The CDR3 region is CAWSGTFNTEAFF. The CDR3 DNA reads as TGTGCCTGGAGTGGGACTTTTAACACTGAAGCTTTCTTT. The variable domain in full, completed from reference TRBV30 and TRBJ1-1, reads SQTIHQWPATLVQPVGSPLSLECTVEGTSNPNLYWYRQAAGRGLQLLFYSVGIGQISSEVPQNLSASRPQDRQFILSSKKLLLSDSGFYLCAWSGTFNTEAFFGQGTRLTVV.

The rearrangement links TRBV6-6 to TRBJ2-1; maybe TRBD2 (6 bases). The CDR3 is 15 residues long. CDR1 is MNHNY, CDR2 SVGAGI, per germline (reference sequence). Trimming took off 3 bases at V and 8 bases at J, with 17 bases between the two ends. The CDR3 loop is CASSYRDGGLDEQFF. CDR3 nucleotides: TGTGCCAGCAGTTATCGGGACGGGGGATTAGATGAGCAGTTCTTC.

This rearrangement joins TRBV10-3 to TRBJ2-3; 8 nucleotides agree with TRBD2. V lost 0 bases to trimming and J lost 0 bases; unmatched junction nucleotides: 5. The CDR3 consists of 17 residues. Germline V CDR1 and CDR2: ENHRY, SYGVKD. The CDR3: CAISESRLATSTDTQYF. CDR3 nucleotides: TGTGCCATCAGTGAGTCTCGACTAGCGACTAGCACAGATACGCAGTATTTT.

The rearrangement links TRBV5-1 to TRBJ2-5, with 7 bases lining up with TRBD1. The germline CDR1 and CDR2 sequences are SGHRS and YFSETQ. The J segment lost 2 bases and the V segment lost 0 bases, leaving 4 bases of the junction unmatched. The CDR3 spans 15 residues. The CDR3 DNA reads TGCGCCAGCAGCTTGGGGGGACAGCTTCAAGAGACCCAGTACTTC. It is translated as CASSLGGQLQETQYF. Together with reference TRBV5-1 and TRBJ2-5, the CDR3 gives the full variable domain: KAGVTQTPRYLIKTRGQQVTLSCSPISGHRSVSWYQQTPGQGLQFLFEYFSETQRNKGNFPGRFSGRQFSNSRSEMNVSTLELGDSALYLCASSLGGQLQETQYFGPGTRLLVL.

This chain uses TRBV27 with TRBJ2-2, with 8 bases aligning to TRBD2. The CDR3 extends over 13 amino acids. Trimming at V came to 4 bases and at J to 8 bases, leaving 3 bases not matched to a gene. Germline assignment: CDR1 MNHEY and CDR2 SMNVEV (reference sequence). The CDR3 is CASSSLAGGELFF. CDR3 sequence (DNA): TGTGCCAGCAGTTCCTTAGCGGGAGGGGAGCTGTTTTTT.

This rearrangement joins TRBV6-5 to TRBJ2-3; D remains unclear. V lost 0 bases to trimming and J lost 2 bases, with 3 bases between them. The CDR3 is made up of 13 amino acids. Germline V CDR1 and CDR2: MNHEY, SVGAGI. In nucleotides, the CDR3 is TGTGCCAGCAGTTACTCCTACACAGATACGCAGTATTTT. Translation gives CASSYSYTDTQYF.

The chain links TRBV5-6 to TRBJ2-1; TRBD2 matches at 11 bases. The CDR3 contains 16 residues. V gave up 7 bases and J gave up 1 base; unmatched junction bases: 7. Germline CDR1 and CDR2: SGHDT and YYEEEE. The CDR3 region is CASSGTSGDSYNEQFF. The CDR3 DNA sequence: TGTGCCAGCTCTGGGACTAGCGGTGATTCCTACAATGAGCAGTTCTTC.

The chain has TRBV12-5 and TRBJ1-1; TRBD1 matches at 7 bases. V shed 1 base and J 1 base; nucleotides not matched to a gene: 6. The CDR3 spans 16 residues. Germline V CDR1 and CDR2: LGHNT, FRNRAP. The DNA of the CDR3 is TGTGCTAGTGGTTTGGCAGACAGGGCTGCGAACACTGAAGCTTTCTTT. Its protein product is CASGLADRAANTEAFF.

This clone was detected only once. This chain connects TRBV7-9 to TRBJ2-5; 7 bases agree with TRBD2. This CDR3 region has 18 residues. CDR1 is SEHNR, CDR2 FQNEAQ, per germline (reference sequence). The V and J ends lost 6 bases and 1 base, in that order; junction bases with no gene match: 17. The CDR3 nucleotides read TGTGCCAGCAGATTCAGCCGGGGCGGGAGTGATATCCAAGAGACCCAGTACTTC. Its translation: CASRFSRGGSDIQETQYF.

This chain links TRBV7-9 with TRBJ2-7; 11 positions agree with TRBD2. The CDR3 extends over 15 amino acids. CDR1 SEHNR and CDR2 FQNEAQ come from the germline V gene (reference sequence). The V and J ends lost 5 bases and 5 bases, in that order; junction bases with no gene match: 8. The DNA for the CDR3 is TGTGCCAGCAGCCAACGACTAGCGGGAATAAACGAGCAGTACTTC. Translation gives CASSQRLAGINEQYF.

The chain couples TRBV18 to TRBJ1-2, with TRBD1 matching 10 bases. Per germline, CDR1 KGHSH and CDR2 LQKENI. The J segment lost 0 bases and the V segment lost 3 bases, leaving 4 bases of the junction unmatched. The CDR3 extends over 16 amino acids. The CDR3 loop is CASSPTGGVSNYGYTF. CDR3 coding DNA: TGTGCCAGCTCACCGACAGGGGGCGTATCTAACTATGGCTACACCTTC.

The chain recombines TRBV7-8 with TRBJ2-3; possibly TRBD1 for D (6 bases). Germline V CDR1 and CDR2: SGHVS, FQNEAQ. This CDR3 spans 15 amino acids. V gave up 5 bases and J gave up 0 bases, with 12 bases separating them. The CDR3 region is CASSIGQTSTDTQYF. CDR3 sequence (DNA): TGTGCCAGCAGCATCGGACAGACTAGCACAGATACGCAGTATTTT.

The chain joins TRBV6-1 to TRBJ2-5, with 8 bases lining up with TRBD2. Matching the DNA end better, TRBJ2-7 makes the J call doubtful. The CDR3 runs 14 residues. CDR1 and CDR2 from the germline V gene are MNHNS and SASEGT. CDR3 bases: TGTGCCAGCAGTGACGCTAGCGGGTCCTACGAGCAGTACTTC. Translation: CASSDASGSYEQYF.

The V and J genes are TRBV5-6 and TRBJ2-2; D is ambiguous. This CDR3 is 13 amino acids long. Trimming left V 5 bases short and J 6 bases short, with 11 bases between. Per the germline V gene, CDR1 is SGHDT and CDR2 is YYEEEE. The CDR3 DNA reads as TGTGCCAGCAGGGGCTCTTTTTCCGGGGAGCTGTTTTTT. Its protein is CASRGSFSGELFF.

The chain recombines TRBV7-9 with TRBJ2-1; 8 bases fit TRBD1. J gave up 10 bases and V 7 bases, and 15 bases lay outside the gene matches. The CDR3 loop spans 15 amino acids. Germline loops: CDR1 SEHNR, CDR2 FQNEAQ (reference sequence). In nucleotides, the CDR3 is TGTGCCAGCACTAAATTGGGACAGGCGGGGATGGAGCAGTTCTTC. It specifies CASTKLGQAGMEQFF.

This chain uses TRBV19 with TRBJ1-5; D is ambiguous. The CDR3 runs to 14 residues. V shed 9 bases and J shed 2 bases, with 14 bases lying between them. Germline CDR1 reads LNHDA; CDR2 reads SQIVND (reference sequence). The CDR3 nucleotides are TGTGCCAGCAATGGTGACTGGCGCAATCAGCCCCAGCATTTT. Protein: CASNGDWRNQPQHF.

This chain connects TRBV6-5 to TRBJ1-1; TRBD1 agrees at 7 bases. The CDR3 has 13 residues. V trimming: 6 bases; J trimming: 5 bases; junction bases outside the gene matches: 6. Germline lookup yields CDR1 MNHEY and CDR2 SVGAGI. CDR3 DNA sequence: TGTGCCAGCAGCGTACCCAGGGGGACTGAAGCTTTCTTT. Translated, it gives CASSVPRGTEAFF.

This clone was found once. The CDR3 spells CASRADKETQYF. The CDR3 nucleotides read TGTGCCAGCAGGGCAGACAAAGAGACCCAGTACTTC. This sequence joins TRBV2 and TRBJ2-5; D is unresolved. Per the germline V gene, CDR1 is SNHLY and CDR2 is FYNNEI. Trimming stripped 6 bases from V and 3 bases from J, with 8 bases between. The CDR3 runs 12 residues.

This chain links TRBV11-3 with TRBJ2-1, with 8 bases identical to TRBD2. CDR1 and CDR2 (germline): SGHNT, YENEEA. This CDR3 comprises 14 residues. The ends lost 1 base at V and 5 bases at J; junction bases unmatched: 1. The CDR3, as DNA: TGTGCCAGCAGCTTAGGCGGGGGGAACAATGAGCAGTTCTTC. This translates into CASSLGGGNNEQFF.